This T cell receptor (beta chain) was sequenced in a study of blood T cells in healthy people across ages. Study findings and constraints: Diversity was higher, and naive CD4+ cells more numerous, in long-lived donors than in aged donors.

The V end lost 3 bases, the J end lost 3 bases, and 10 bases lay between the germline ends. The CDR3 has 14 residues. A second roughly 7 to 12 cycle PCR used barcoded and J-beta primers. MiXCR was run by TCRdb on the 5' RACE reads, yielding one entry per CDR3 protein. The repertoire holds roughly 1,700,000 distinct CDR3 sequences, with about 30% as singletons. As to this clonotype: Its antigen remains unknown.

The sample was blood. This sequence was found in a woman in her twenties or thirties in good health. The chain is built from TRBV12-3 or TRBV12-4 and TRBJ2-3; D might be TRBD2 (5 bases). This chain's CDR3 is CASSFRRRTDTQYF. DNA of the CDR3: TGTGCCAGCAGTTTTCGCAGGAGGACAGATACGCAGTATTTT.